This record looks at one TCR beta chain sequence and its context. The target antigen is unknown. Every bit of the isolated RNA underwent reverse transcription, so sequencing read expressed TCRB transcripts. The data were produced by immunoSEQ multiplex PCR, yet TCRdb's version contains in-frame clones alone and is incomplete. In the table there are about 260,000 clones, around 68% of which are singletons. Germline CDR1 is SGHTA and CDR2 is FQGNSA. Trimming removed 1 base from V and 7 bases from J; junction bases left unmatched: 7. CDR3 size: 15 residues. This specimen belongs to a study of beta chain features in type 1 diabetes. Whole-study findings and limits: PCR might show a preference for shorter templates, equally across patients and controls. The naive, central memory and Treg TCRB repertoires showed an apparent similarity that was greater among patients than among healthy donors. Among all four CD4+ subsets, Type 1 diabetes patients had TCRB CDR3s that were moderately but significantly shorter.

Sequencing was done on a sample of naive CD4+ T cells from blood. The receptor comes from a man aged 30 to 45 in good health. The chain uses TRBV7-2 and TRBJ2-1, with 7 bases lining up with TRBD1. The chain's CDR3 is CASSLEGAKGNEQFF. CDR3 DNA: TGTGCCAGCAGCTTAGAGGGGGCGAAGGGGAATGAGCAGTTCTTC.